This T cell receptor (beta chain) was sequenced in a study of TIL therapy for anti-PD-1-resistant metastatic lung cancer. At the level of the study: Tumor harvest preceded PD-1/PD-L1 blockade, followed by nivolumab treatment. Tumors carried a median about 1.4 non-synonymous mutations per megabase.

Time point reported: pre-treatment sample, taken before nivolumab and TIL therapy. Worth noting for this clone: Its specificity is not known.

The immunoSEQ assay was v3. Sequencing depth was approximately 2 million read pairs for survey level, roughly 4.5-6 million for deep. The repertoire was sequenced with immunoSEQ multiplex PCR; TCRdb's copy has only in-frame clones and lacks some. The repertoire holds tens of thousands of clones, with around 80% as singletons. Study-wide points: Patients were highly selected, enriched for treatment-naive, never-smoker and oncogene-addicted cases.

The germline V gene has CDR1 MNHNS and CDR2 SASEGT. Trimming pared 7 bases from V and 0 bases from J, leaving 10 bases between. The CDR3 has 13 amino acids. This sample comprised blood, obtained at baseline. The receptor was derived from a woman aged 25-85 years with non-small cell lung cancer. The chain links TRBV6-1 to TRBJ2-7; D perhaps matches TRBD2 (5 bases). The CDR3 spells CASMASISYEQYF. The CDR3 DNA follows: TGTGCCAGCATGGCTAGCATCTCCTACGAGCAGTACTTC.